This T cell receptor (beta chain) was identified in a study of T cell repertoires in cytomegalovirus infection. MiXCR, run by TCRdb on the reads, gives a single entry per CDR3 protein. The sample consists of about 830,000 distinct CDR3 sequences, around a third of them appearing once. With respect to this clonotype: Its antigen is as yet unknown.

The V and J ends lost 5 bases and 1 base respectively, with 10 bases between them. CDR1 and CDR2 (germline): SGDLS, YYNGEE. The length of the CDR3 is 14 residues. Sequencing used cultured CD8+ T cells from PBMCs, obtained from culture after CMV antigen stimulation. This chain links TRBV9 with TRBJ2-4; no clear D. The source of this sequence is a human donor in good health (CMV status not recorded). Some clones in this sample may be carry-over from other donors' samples. The CDR3 sequence: CASSTNSAKNIQYF. The CDR3 DNA sequence: TGTGCCAGCAGTACAAACTCGGCCAAAAACATTCAGTACTTC.